These 12 T cell receptor beta chains were all obtained from the same sample, sequenced in a study of identical twins. One entry per CDR3 protein results from TCRdb running MiXCR on the 5' RACE reads. The table records hundreds of thousands of distinct CDR3 sequences, 8% to 9% of them present only once. These data also featured in a second study, about yellow fever vaccine responses in identical twins.

Input material: memory (CD45RO+) T cells sorted from blood. The receptors originated from a woman under 30 in good health.

This chain joins TRBV5-1 and TRBJ2-1, with TRBD2 matching 13 bases. V shed 4 bases, J shed 8 bases, and the junction held 3 bases outside the gene matches. Germline V gives CDR1 SGHRS, CDR2 YFSETQ. The CDR3 covers 14 residues. DNA of the CDR3: TGCGCCAGCAGCACGACTAGCGGGGGGTATGAGCAGTTCTTC. This sequence encodes CASSTTSGGYEQFF. The full variable domain, rest sourced from reference TRBV5-1 and TRBJ2-1, is KAGVTQTPRYLIKTRGQQVTLSCSPISGHRSVSWYQQTPGQGLQFLFEYFSETQRNKGNFPGRFSGRQFSNSRSEMNVSTLELGDSALYLCASSTTSGGYEQFFGPGTRLTVL.

This rearrangement joins TRBV14 to TRBJ1-4; perhaps TRBD1 as D (5 bases). Trimming pared 4 bases from V and 8 bases from J, leaving 17 bases between. From germline, CDR1 is SGHDN and CDR2 FVKESK. The CDR3 extends over 15 amino acids. The CDR3 here is CASSRMGQGGEKLFF. The DNA of the CDR3 is TGTGCCAGCAGCCGAATGGGGCAGGGCGGAGAAAAACTGTTTTTT.

This clonotype was seen ten or more times. As DNA, the CDR3 is TGTGCCAGCAGTCCCATGGGCTACGAGCAGTACGTC. This gives the protein CASSPMGYEQYV. The V gene is TRBV11-2, the J gene TRBJ2-7; D ambiguous. This CDR3 is 12 amino acids long. Trimming shortened V by 6 bases and J by 3 bases, and 9 bases separated the two germline ends. CDR1 is SGHAT, CDR2 FQNNGV, per germline.

This chain uses TRBV10-1 with TRBJ2-5; D gene ambiguous. CDR1 WNHNN and CDR2 SYGVQD come from the germline V gene (reference sequence). The CDR3 consists of 15 residues. Trimming pared 2 bases from V and 2 bases from J, leaving 12 bases between. For the CDR3, the DNA is TGCGCCAGCAGTGAGACGGCAGCTTCTCAAGAGACCCAGTACTTC. Encoded protein: CASSETAASQETQYF.

This clonotype was counted at least ten times. The chain recombines TRBV5-1 with TRBJ2-5, with 7 bases fitting TRBD2. Germline V gives CDR1 SGHRS, CDR2 YFSETQ. Unmatched junction bases numbered 1, after V lost 3 bases and J lost 5 bases. This CDR3 contains 12 residues. DNA of the CDR3: TGCGCCAGCAGCTCCGGGGGGGAGACCCAGTACTTC. Encoded protein: CASSSGGETQYF.

This clonotype was observed at least ten times. The chain recombines TRBV7-3 with TRBJ2-3; 13 positions match TRBD2. The CDR3 contains 16 residues. Trimming removed 4 bases from V and 2 bases from J; junction bases left unmatched: 3. CDR1 and CDR2 (germline): SGHTA, FQGTGA. The CDR3 region has the DNA TGTGCCAGCAGCTCGGGACTAGCGGGATTCACAGATACGCAGTATTTT. It encodes CASSSGLAGFTDTQYF.

The chain couples TRBV19 to TRBJ2-1; a weak D match, TRBD1 (6 bases). Germline V gene data show CDR1 as LNHDA and CDR2 as SQIVND (reference sequence). The length of the CDR3 is 12 residues. V lost 1 base and J lost 12, with 10 bases in between. The CDR3 DNA is TGTGCCAGTAGTATAGTCAGGGGTGGGCAGTTCTTC. Protein: CASSIVRGGQFF. Full variable domain (outside the CDR3, taken from reference TRBV19 and TRBJ2-1): DGGITQSPKYLFRKEGQNVTLSCEQNLNHDAMYWYRQDPGQGLRLIYYSQIVNDFQKGDIAEGYSVSREKKESFPLTVTSAQKNPTAFYLCASSIVRGGQFFGPGTRLTVL.

The J gene is TRBJ1-1, the V gene TRBV5-1; D gene uncertain. The V gene's germline CDR1 is SGHRS and CDR2 YFSETQ. This CDR3 region has 16 residues. V was pared by 0 bases and J by 0 bases, with 12 bases between. The CDR3 spells CASSLGQQTMNTEAFF. CDR3 DNA sequence: TGCGCCAGCAGCTTGGGGCAGCAAACAATGAACACTGAAGCTTTCTTT.

This clonotype has a handful of counts. The chain joins TRBV25-1 to TRBJ2-3; D ambiguous. V was shortened by 2 bases and J by 4 bases, with 16 bases between the two germline ends. The CDR3 has 16 residues. Germline V gene lookup returns CDR1 MGHDK and CDR2 SYGVNS. DNA for the CDR3: TGTGCCAGCAGTGAACTCCCTAGGATCGGCGCAGATACGCAGTATTTT. The encoded protein is CASSELPRIGADTQYF.

The table lists this clonotype with a few counts. The chain is built from TRBV15 and TRBJ2-1; D gene unclear. Germline-derived CDR1 and CDR2 are LNHNV and YYDKDF (reference sequence). The CDR3 has 13 residues. Trimming took off 1 base at V and 9 bases at J, with 10 bases between the two ends. The CDR3 sequence is CATSRAIGSEQFF. The CDR3 DNA sequence: TGTGCCACCAGCAGAGCTATCGGATCTGAGCAGTTCTTC.

There are many counts of this clonotype. The CDR3 DNA is TGTGCCAGCAGAGGGGAGACCGAGAGCGACTCCTACAATGAGCAGTTCTTC. The encoded protein is CASRGETESDSYNEQFF. This chain uses TRBV3-1 with TRBJ2-1; TRBD1 or TRBD2 may be the D gene (5 bases each). V was trimmed by 6 bases and J by 0 bases, leaving 18 bases between them. This CDR3 is 17 amino acids long. The germline V gene has CDR1 LGHDT and CDR2 YNNKEL (reference sequence).

This clonotype came up a few times. The chain has TRBV4-1 and TRBJ2-4; maybe TRBD1 (6 bases). The germline V and J ends were trimmed by 1 base and 0 bases, with 16 bases remaining between them. Germline values: CDR1 MGHRA, CDR2 YSYEKL. This CDR3 comprises 18 residues. The CDR3 region has the DNA TGCGCCAGCAGCCAAGGGATTCAGGGGTCTATAGCCAAAAACATTCAGTACTTC. Translated: CASSQGIQGSIAKNIQYF.